This T cell receptor beta chain was identified in a study of T cell changes during pregnancy in multiple sclerosis. Trimming at V came to 6 bases and at J to 4 bases, leaving 6 bases not matched to a gene. The CDR3 is 13 amino acids. The V gene's germline CDR1 is SGHTS and CDR2 YDEGEE. Data came from immunoSEQ multiplex PCR; TCRdb stores just in-frame clones and leaves some out. Of approximately 40,000 clones listed, about 88% are singletons. The TCR sequence derives from a female donor with multiple sclerosis, enrolled in a pregnancy study. The chain links TRBV5-8 to TRBJ2-5, with TRBD1 identical over 7 bases. Sequenced material: CD4+ T cells from peripheral blood mononuclear cells, taken in the first trimester of pregnancy. The CDR3, as DNA: TGTGCCAGCAACCCGGGACAGAGAGAGACCCAGTACTTC. As protein: CASNPGQRETQYF.